Listed here are 25 T cell receptor beta chains from one sample, sequenced in a study of beta chain features in type 1 diabetes. Isolated RNA was reverse transcribed in full, so expressed TCRB transcripts were sequenced. Sequenced by immunoSEQ multiplex PCR; TCRdb stores in-frame clones only, minus some. The sample carries about 360,000 clones, over 9.5% recorded once. The sample comprised naive CD4+ T cells from blood. The receptors were sampled from a man aged 18 to 29 in good health.

The chain recombines TRBV19 with TRBJ2-7, with TRBD2 matching over 10 bases. After removal of 5 bases from V and 4 bases from J, the junction contained 2 bases not matched to a gene. This CDR3 spans 13 amino acids. Germline V CDR1 and CDR2: LNHDA, SQIVND (reference sequence). The CDR3 is CASSASGGYEQYF. The CDR3 DNA follows: TGTGCCAGTAGTGCTAGCGGGGGTTACGAGCAGTACTTC.

J is TRBJ2-2 and V is TRBV7-2, with 13 bases aligning to TRBD2. Trimming at V came to 4 bases and at J to 7 bases, leaving 6 bases not matched to a gene. The CDR3 totals 16 residues. In germline, CDR1 is SGHTA, CDR2 FQGNSA. The CDR3 DNA follows: TGTGCCAGCAGCTCTAGGACTAGCGGGGGACACGGGGAGCTGTTTTTT. It codes for CASSSRTSGGHGELFF.

This clone was observed many times. The sample carries other DNA sequences with the same CDR3. J is TRBJ2-7 and V is TRBV4-3, with 9 bases matching TRBD2. The CDR3 contains 15 residues. The V gene's germline CDR1 is LGHNA and CDR2 YSLEER. The V and J ends lost 1 base and 1 base, in that order; junction bases with no gene match: 2. CDR3 nucleotides: TGCGCCAGCAGCCAAGTCCTAGCGGGGTCCTACGAGCAGTACTTC. Protein: CASSQVLAGSYEQYF.

This clone was detected only a few times. The chain couples TRBV7-3 to TRBJ2-3; D possibly corresponds to TRBD1 (5 bases). Between the trimmed V and J ends, which lost 1 base and 4 bases, there was a span of 9 bases. Germline values: CDR1 SGHTA, CDR2 FQGTGA. The CDR3 runs 14 residues. The CDR3 reads CASSLNQGPDTQYF. CDR3 DNA: TGTGCCAGCAGCTTAAACCAGGGCCCAGATACGCAGTATTTT.

This clone was picked up a small number of times. In DNA form, the CDR3 reads TGTGCCAGCAGTTCCTCGGGTAGCGGGAACTACGAGCAGTACTTC. This translates into CASSSSGSGNYEQYF. The rearrangement joins TRBV6-5 to TRBJ2-7; 8 nucleotides match TRBD2. The CDR3 contains 15 residues. Per germline, CDR1 MNHEY and CDR2 SVGAGI. The ends lost 4 bases at V and 3 bases at J; junction bases unmatched: 8.

This clone has a handful of counts. This chain joins TRBV4-3 and TRBJ2-7; a weak D match, TRBD2 (7 bases). The V gene lost 1 base and the J gene lost 2 bases, with 12 bases spanning the gap. The CDR3 is made up of 15 amino acids. The germline gives CDR1 LGHNA, CDR2 YSLEER. The CDR3 DNA follows: TGCGCCAGCAGCCAAGTTACGGGGGGCCCCTACGAGCAGTACTTC. This translates into CASSQVTGGPYEQYF.

The chain has TRBV7-2 and TRBJ2-1; TRBD1 matches 7 bases. The J segment lost 9 bases and the V segment lost 5 bases, leaving 7 bases of the junction unmatched. This CDR3 has 13 residues. Germline-derived CDR1 and CDR2 are SGHTA and FQGNSA. The CDR3 coding sequence is TGTGCCAGCAGCGGAGGTAGGGACAGTGAGCAGTTCTTC. Protein product: CASSGGRDSEQFF.

This clone was seen more than once but under ten times. The genes are TRBV7-2 and TRBJ1-1, with D uncertain. Trimming pared 5 bases from V and 3 bases from J, leaving 16 bases between. The CDR3 has 15 residues. Looked up from germline, CDR1 is SGHTA and CDR2 is FQGNSA. The CDR3 sequence is CASSQRREAYTEAFF. CDR3 in DNA: TGTGCCAGCAGCCAAAGGAGGGAGGCGTACACTGAAGCTTTCTTT.

The gene calls are TRBV7-9 and TRBJ2-1, with TRBD1 matching over 7 bases. V dropped 5 bases and J dropped 4; count of bases not matched to a gene: 8. The CDR3 runs to 15 residues. CDR1 and CDR2 (germline): SEHNR, FQNEAQ (reference sequence). The CDR3 reads CASSVRQGRYNEQFF. The CDR3 nucleotides are TGTGCCAGCAGCGTTCGACAGGGACGGTACAATGAGCAGTTCTTC.

V gene TRBV30 combines with J gene TRBJ1-2; 7 nucleotides line up with TRBD1. Germline lookup yields CDR1 GTSNPN and CDR2 SVGIG (reference sequence). This CDR3 is built from 14 residues. V was pared by 2 bases and J by 2 bases, with 5 bases of the junction left unmatched. CDR3: CAWSPTGQNYGYTF. The CDR3 DNA reads TGTGCCTGGAGTCCAACGGGACAGAACTATGGCTACACCTTC.

The chain links TRBV6-1 to TRBJ1-4; 8 bases align to TRBD1. From germline, CDR1 is MNHNS and CDR2 SASEGT. This CDR3 is 15 amino acids long. The ends lost 4 bases at V and 2 bases at J; junction bases unmatched: 3. The CDR3 DNA is TGTGCCAGCAGTGCCAGACAGGGGACTAATGAAAAACTGTTTTTT. It translates to CASSARQGTNEKLFF.

V gene TRBV7-9 combines with J gene TRBJ2-3; a weak D match, TRBD2 (5 bases). This CDR3 has 17 residues. Germline V lookup: CDR1 SEHNR, CDR2 FQNEAQ (reference sequence). V lost 1 base, J lost 1 base, and 15 bases lay in between. Here the CDR3 reads CASSLVRGGQGTDTQYF. CDR3 bases: TGTGCCAGCAGCTTAGTACGAGGCGGGCAGGGCACAGATACGCAGTATTTT. Based on the CDR3 plus reference TRBV7-9 and TRBJ2-3, the full variable domain is DTGVSQNPRHKITKRGQNVTFRCDPISEHNRLYWYRQTLGQGPEFLTYFQNEAQLEKSRLLSDRFSAERPKGSFSTLEIQRTEQGDSAMYLCASSLVRGGQGTDTQYFGPGTRLTVL.

This clone was seen a handful of times. The rearrangement uses TRBV28 and TRBJ2-7; TRBD1 aligns across 11 bases. The CDR3 consists of 14 residues. Trimming took 6 bases from V and 4 from J; bases not matched to a gene: 5. CDR1 is MDHEN and CDR2 is SYDVKM in the germline V gene. In nucleotides, the CDR3 is TGTGCCAGCAGGGGGACAGGGGGTTTGTACGAGCAGTACTTC. Amino acids: CASRGTGGLYEQYF.

The rearrangement links TRBV5-1 to TRBJ2-6, with D tentatively TRBD1 (6 bases). CDR1 is SGHRS, CDR2 YFSETQ, per germline. The germline V and J ends were trimmed by 0 bases and 5 bases, with 9 bases remaining between them. The CDR3 loop spans 15 amino acids. The CDR3, as DNA: TGCGCCAGCAGCTTGGGGACAGATAGGGCCAACGTCCTGACTTTC. It is translated as CASSLGTDRANVLTF.

V gene TRBV29-1 combines with J gene TRBJ2-1; 12 positions match TRBD2. The V gene end was trimmed by 5 bases and the J gene end by 9 bases; junction bases not matched to a gene: 8. Germline V gene sequence: CDR1 SQVTM, CDR2 ANQGSEA. The CDR3 has 14 amino acids. The CDR3 nucleotides read TGCAGCGTTCCCCGACTAGCGGGAGACCGTGAGCAGTTCTTC. Protein sequence: CSVPRLAGDREQFF.

The genes are TRBV4-3 and TRBJ2-5; D is perhaps TRBD1 (5 bases). CDR3 length: 15 residues. V gave up 3 bases and J gave up 4 bases, with 15 bases separating them. Germline V CDR1 and CDR2: LGHNA, YSLEER. Written as DNA, the CDR3 is TGCGCCAGCAGCCATACTTTAACAGGCGGAGAGACCCAGTACTTC. Its protein product is CASSHTLTGGETQYF.

V usage is TRBV29-1 and J usage is TRBJ1-6, with 9 bases aligning to TRBD1. The CDR3 covers 17 residues. V dropped 7 bases and J dropped 10; count of bases not matched to a gene: 20. Germline V lookup: CDR1 SQVTM, CDR2 ANQGSEA. CDR3 nucleotides: TGCAGCGCACCTGGGACAGGGTTTCATCGGGAAAGGTCACCCCTCCACTTT. It specifies CSAPGTGFHRERSPLHF.

A remark on this clone: The identical CDR3 is also encoded by other nucleotide sequences in the sample. CDR3 in DNA: TGTGCCAGCAGTAGGGACAGGGCCTACGAGCAGTACTTC. Translating gives CASSRDRAYEQYF. This chain connects TRBV6-5 to TRBJ2-7; 9 bases line up with TRBD1. This CDR3 has 13 residues. Germline CDR1 is MNHEY and CDR2 is SVGAGI. V lost 5 bases and J lost 2; bases outside the gene matches: 1.

This clone has more than one count but fewer than ten. This chain links TRBV5-1 with TRBJ1-6; D uncertain. The CDR3 is made up of 13 amino acids. V lost 3 bases to trimming and J lost 7 bases, with 8 bases between them. Per the germline V gene, CDR1 is SGHRS and CDR2 is YFSETQ. The CDR3 is CASSSTENSPLHF. CDR3 sequence (DNA): TGCGCCAGCAGCTCTACTGAAAATTCACCCCTCCACTTT.

This clone appeared a few times. The rearrangement joins TRBV27 to TRBJ1-1, with D perhaps TRBD1 (6 bases). The CDR3 consists of 13 residues. Germline values: CDR1 MNHEY, CDR2 SMNVEV (reference sequence). Trimming left V 7 bases short and J 6 bases short, with 15 bases between. For the CDR3, the DNA is TGTGCCAGCACCTCACAGGGATTTTCTGAAGCTTTCTTT. As protein: CASTSQGFSEAFF.

The rearrangement joins TRBV5-6 to TRBJ1-1; 8 positions match TRBD1. The CDR3 covers 14 residues. The germline V gene has CDR1 SGHDT and CDR2 YYEEEE. After removal of 4 bases from V and 4 bases from J, the junction contained 6 bases not matched to a gene. In DNA form, the CDR3 reads TGTGCCAGCAGCCGACAGGGGATGGGCACTGAAGCTTTCTTT. This encodes CASSRQGMGTEAFF.

This clone has more than one count but fewer than ten. The rearrangement joins TRBV6-5 to TRBJ1-2, with 9 nucleotides matching TRBD1. The J segment lost 2 bases and the V segment lost 7 bases, leaving 5 bases of the junction unmatched. The CDR3 spans 14 residues. CDR1 and CDR2 from the germline V gene are MNHEY and SVGAGI. CDR3 sequence (DNA): TGTGCCAGCACTTCGGGACAGGGCAACTATGGCTACACCTTC. Translating it yields CASTSGQGNYGYTF.

The CDR3 region is CASSQNLEDYGYTF. The CDR3 coding sequence is TGTGCCAGCAGCCAAAACTTAGAGGATTATGGCTACACCTTC. The rearrangement uses TRBV7-9 and TRBJ1-2, with D unclear. The germline gives CDR1 SEHNR, CDR2 FQNEAQ (reference sequence). With 5 bases removed from V and 5 bases from J, the gap between germline ends came to 15 bases. The CDR3 runs to 14 residues.

V is TRBV19 and J is TRBJ1-4, with D uncertain. The CDR3 contains 15 residues. The V gene lost 2 bases and the J gene lost 8 bases, with 15 bases spanning the gap. Germline lookup yields CDR1 LNHDA and CDR2 SQIVND (reference sequence). The CDR3 is CASSIYQGGREKLFF. For the CDR3, the DNA is TGTGCCAGTAGTATATACCAAGGCGGGCGAGAAAAACTGTTTTTT. Variable domain in full (rest from reference TRBV19 and TRBJ1-4): DGGITQSPKYLFRKEGQNVTLSCEQNLNHDAMYWYRQDPGQGLRLIYYSQIVNDFQKGDIAEGYSVSREKKESFPLTVTSAQKNPTAFYLCASSIYQGGREKLFFGSGTQLSVL.

This chain uses TRBV28 with TRBJ1-1, with unresolved D. Trimming removed 5 bases at V and 11 bases at J, with 9 bases between. Germline V CDR1 and CDR2: MDHEN, SYDVKM. This CDR3 spans 10 amino acids. The CDR3 loop is CASSSSMAFF. Here the CDR3 DNA reads TGTGCCAGCAGTAGTAGCATGGCTTTCTTT.